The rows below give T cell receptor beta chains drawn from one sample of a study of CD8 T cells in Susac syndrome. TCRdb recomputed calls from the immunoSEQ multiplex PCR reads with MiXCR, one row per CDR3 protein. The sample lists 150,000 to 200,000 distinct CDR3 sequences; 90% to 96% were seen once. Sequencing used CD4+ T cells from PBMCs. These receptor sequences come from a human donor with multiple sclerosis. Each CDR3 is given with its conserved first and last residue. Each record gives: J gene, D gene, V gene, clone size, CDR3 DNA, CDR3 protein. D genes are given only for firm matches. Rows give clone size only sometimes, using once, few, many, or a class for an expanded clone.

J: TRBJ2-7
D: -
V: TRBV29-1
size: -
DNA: TGCAGCGCCTTAACCGGGGGGCTCTACGAGCAGTACTTC
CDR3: CSALTGGLYEQYF

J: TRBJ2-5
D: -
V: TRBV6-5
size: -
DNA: TGTGCCAGCCGGCAGCAGGCATACCAAGAGACCCAGTACTTC
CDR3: CASRQQAYQETQYF

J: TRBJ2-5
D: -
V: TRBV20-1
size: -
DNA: TGCAGTGCGCAGAGGCGGCTTACACCATCTGGGGCCCAGTACTTC
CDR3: CSAQRRLTPSGAQYF

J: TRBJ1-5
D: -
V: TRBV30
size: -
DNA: TGTGCCTGCTCGGGGAGGGACAATCAGCCCCAGCATTTT
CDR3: CACSGRDNQPQHF

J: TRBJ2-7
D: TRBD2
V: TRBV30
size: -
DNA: TGTGCCTTGACTAGCGGGGGGGCCGTCGAGCAGTACTTC
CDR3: CALTSGGAVEQYF

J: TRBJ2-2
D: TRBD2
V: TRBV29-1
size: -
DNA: TGCAGCGCCCGGCGGGGGGACACCGGGGAGCTGTTTTTT
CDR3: CSARRGDTGELFF

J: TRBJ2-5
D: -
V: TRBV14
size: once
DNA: TGTGCCAGCAGCCAGGAAACAGGTCATTTAGAGACCCAGTACTTC
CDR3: CASSQETGHLETQYF

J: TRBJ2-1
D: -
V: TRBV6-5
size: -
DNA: TGTGCCAGCAGCCCGGTGGGAGGGGGGGACAATGAGCAGTTCTTC
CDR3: CASSPVGGGDNEQFF

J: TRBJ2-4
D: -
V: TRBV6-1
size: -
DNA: TGTGCCAGCAGTGGGGTCCTACAGGGAATAGCCAAAAACATTCAGTACTTC
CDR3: CASSGVLQGIAKNIQYF

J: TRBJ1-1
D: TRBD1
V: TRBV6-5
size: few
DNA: TGTGCCAGCAGTCCGACAGGGATGAACACTGAAGCTTTCTTT
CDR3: CASSPTGMNTEAFF

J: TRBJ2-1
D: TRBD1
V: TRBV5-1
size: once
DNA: TGCGCCAGCAGCCCCAGGGGGCGGCCCGGAGGCAATGAGCAGTTCTTC
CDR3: CASSPRGRPGGNEQFF

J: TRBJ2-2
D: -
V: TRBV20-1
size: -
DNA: TGCAGTGCGCCCCAACAGGGAAACACCGGGGAGCTGTTTTTT
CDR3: CSAPQQGNTGELFF

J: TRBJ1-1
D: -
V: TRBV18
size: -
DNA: TGTGCCAGCTCACCATTAGGCGATTCGAGTGAAGCTTTCTTT
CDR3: CASSPLGDSSEAFF

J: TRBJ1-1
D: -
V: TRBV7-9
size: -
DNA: TGTGCCAGCAGCTTCCTCCCAATGAACACTGAAGCTTTCTTT
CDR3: CASSFLPMNTEAFF

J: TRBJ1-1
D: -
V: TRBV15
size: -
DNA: TGTGCCACCAGCAGAGATCCTGGGTCTGAAGCTTTCTTT
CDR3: CATSRDPGSEAFF

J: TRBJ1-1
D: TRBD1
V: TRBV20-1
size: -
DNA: TGCAGTGCTGGAAGACAGGGGGCTAGCACTGAAGCTTTCTTT
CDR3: CSAGRQGASTEAFF

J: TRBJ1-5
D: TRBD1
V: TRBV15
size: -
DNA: TGTGCCACCAGCAGAGAGGCGGGACAGATCCAGCATTTT
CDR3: CATSREAGQIQHF

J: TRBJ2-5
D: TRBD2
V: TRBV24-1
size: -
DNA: TGTGCCACCAGTGAAGGGCCCGGGGGGGCCCAAGAGACCCAGTACTTC
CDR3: CATSEGPGGAQETQYF

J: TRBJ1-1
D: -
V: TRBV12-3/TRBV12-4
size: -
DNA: TGTGCCAGCAGCCCAAGGTGGACTGAAGCTTTCTTT
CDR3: CASSPRWTEAFF

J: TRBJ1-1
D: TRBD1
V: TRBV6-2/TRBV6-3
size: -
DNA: TGTGCCAGCAGCGAATCAGGGGGCTTCTTTGGGACTGAAGCTTTCTTT
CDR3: CASSESGGFFGTEAFF

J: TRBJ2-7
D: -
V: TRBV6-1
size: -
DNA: TGTGCCAGCAGTACCCTCCGTGGAGGGGCCCCCTACGAGCAGTACTTC
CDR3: CASSTLRGGAPYEQYF

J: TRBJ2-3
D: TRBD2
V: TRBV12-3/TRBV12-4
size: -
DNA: TGTGCCAGCAGTTCGAACGGACTAGCGGGGAGCACAGATACGCAGTATTTT
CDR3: CASSSNGLAGSTDTQYF

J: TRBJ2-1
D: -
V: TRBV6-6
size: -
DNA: TGTGTATCTGAGCACTCCTACAATGAGCAGTTCTTC
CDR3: CVSEHSYNEQFF

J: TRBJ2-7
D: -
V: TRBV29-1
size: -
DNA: TGCAGCGTTGCCTTAGGGGCCTACGAGCAGTACTTC
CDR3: CSVALGAYEQYF

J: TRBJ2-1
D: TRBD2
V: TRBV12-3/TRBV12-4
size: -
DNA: TGTGCCAGCAGTTTCTTAGCGGGGACCTACAATGAGCAGTTCTTC
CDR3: CASSFLAGTYNEQFF

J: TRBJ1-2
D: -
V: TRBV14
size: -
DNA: TGTGCCAGCAGCCACGGGGGAGCGCATGGCTACACCTTC
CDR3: CASSHGGAHGYTF

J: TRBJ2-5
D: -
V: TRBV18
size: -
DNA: TGTGCCAGCTCACCACTTACTCAAGAGACCCAGTACTTC
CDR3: CASSPLTQETQYF

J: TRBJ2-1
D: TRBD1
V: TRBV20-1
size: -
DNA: TGCAGTGCTAGTTTGGGACAGGGAGGTTACAATGAGCAGTTCTTC
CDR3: CSASLGQGGYNEQFF

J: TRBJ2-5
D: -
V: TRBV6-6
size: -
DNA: TGTGCCAGCAGTTCCACCGTCTTCCAAGAGACCCAGTACTTC
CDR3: CASSSTVFQETQYF

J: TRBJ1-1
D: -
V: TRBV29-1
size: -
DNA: TGCAGCGTTGGACGGACCTCCCTCACTGAAGCTTTCTTT
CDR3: CSVGRTSLTEAFF

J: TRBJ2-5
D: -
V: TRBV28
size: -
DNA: TGTGCCAGCAGGTCGAAGGGGACCCAAGAGACCCAGTACTTC
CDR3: CASRSKGTQETQYF

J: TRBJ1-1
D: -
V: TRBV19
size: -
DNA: TGTGCCAGCCATTCGATATACGCCCTGGGGCAGGATGACACTGAAGCTTTCTTT
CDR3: CASHSIYALGQDDTEAFF

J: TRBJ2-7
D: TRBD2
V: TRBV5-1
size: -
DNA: TGCGCCAGCAGCTCCAAGCCTAGCGGGGGGACCTACGAGCAGTACTTC
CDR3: CASSSKPSGGTYEQYF

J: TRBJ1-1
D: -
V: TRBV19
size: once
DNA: TGTGCCAGTACCCGAAAGGCCGGGGATAGGAACACTGAAGCTTTCTTT
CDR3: CASTRKAGDRNTEAFF

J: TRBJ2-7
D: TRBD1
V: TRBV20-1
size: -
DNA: TGCAGTGCTAGCCCTGCAGGGGGAATAGTAGACGAGCAGTACTTC
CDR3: CSASPAGGIVDEQYF

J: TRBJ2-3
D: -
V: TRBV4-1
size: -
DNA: TGCGCCAGCAGCCAAGATCGCAGTTCAGCCACAGATACGCAGTATTTT
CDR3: CASSQDRSSATDTQYF

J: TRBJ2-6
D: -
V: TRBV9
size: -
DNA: TGTGCCAGCAGCGTAGGAGGGCCCGGTGGGGCCAACGTCCTGACTTTC
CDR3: CASSVGGPGGANVLTF

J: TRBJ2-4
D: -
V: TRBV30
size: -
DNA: TGTGCCTGGAACCGGGGGCTAGCCAAAAACATTCAGTACTTC
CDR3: CAWNRGLAKNIQYF

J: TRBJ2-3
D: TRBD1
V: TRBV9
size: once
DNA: TGTGCCAGCAGCGTAGGGACAGGTGCCGGCACAGATACGCAGTATTTT
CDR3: CASSVGTGAGTDTQYF

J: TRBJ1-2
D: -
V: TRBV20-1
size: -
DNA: TGCAGTGCTAGAGATGGGGCAGGGATCTATGGCTACACCTTC
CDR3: CSARDGAGIYGYTF

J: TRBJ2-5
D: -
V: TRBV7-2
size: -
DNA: TGTGCCAGCAGCCACCAACCGGGACTGACAATCCAAGAGACCCAGTACTTC
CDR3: CASSHQPGLTIQETQYF

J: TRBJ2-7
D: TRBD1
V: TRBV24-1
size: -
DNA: TGTGCCACCAGTGCCACAGGGGCCCGGAGCTACGAGCAGTACTTC
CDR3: CATSATGARSYEQYF

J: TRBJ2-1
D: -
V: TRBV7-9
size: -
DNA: TGTGCCAGCAGCTTTGGGGAGAATGAGCAGTTCTTC
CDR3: CASSFGENEQFF

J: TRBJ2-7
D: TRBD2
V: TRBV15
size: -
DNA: TGTGCCACCAGCAGAGACCGGGAGGGCGTTAGCGAGCAGTACTTC
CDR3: CATSRDREGVSEQYF

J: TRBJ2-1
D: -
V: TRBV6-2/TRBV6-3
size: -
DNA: TGTGCCAGCAGTTATTTTTACCGGGACTACAATGAGCAGTTCTTC
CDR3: CASSYFYRDYNEQFF

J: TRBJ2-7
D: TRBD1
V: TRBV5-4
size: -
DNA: TGTGCCAGCAGCTCGTCAGGGACAGGGGCCCGCGAGCAGTACTTC
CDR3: CASSSSGTGAREQYF

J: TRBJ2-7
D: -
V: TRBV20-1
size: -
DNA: TGCAGTGCTAATCAAGCACCGAGCTACGAGCAGTACTTC
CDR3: CSANQAPSYEQYF

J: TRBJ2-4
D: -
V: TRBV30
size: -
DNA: TGTGCCTGGAGTGCTACAGGTGGCAAAAACATTCAGTACTTC
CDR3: CAWSATGGKNIQYF

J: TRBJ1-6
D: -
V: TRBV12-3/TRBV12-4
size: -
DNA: TGTGCCAGCAGTTTGCAGGATAATTCACCCCTCCACTTT
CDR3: CASSLQDNSPLHF

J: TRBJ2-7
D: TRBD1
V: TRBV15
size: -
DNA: TGTGCCACCAGCCTCGACAGGGTGCAGCAGTACTTC
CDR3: CATSLDRVQQYF

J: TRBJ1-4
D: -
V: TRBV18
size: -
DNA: TGTGCCAGCTCACCGACAGCCACCGAAAAACTGTTTTTT
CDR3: CASSPTATEKLFF

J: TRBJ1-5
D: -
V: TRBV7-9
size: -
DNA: TGTGCCAGCAGCTTAGACGGTTTTGGAGTGAGGGGCAATCAGCCCCAGCATTTT
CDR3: CASSLDGFGVRGNQPQHF

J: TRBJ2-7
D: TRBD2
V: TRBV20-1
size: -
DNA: TGCAGTGCTGGCGGGGGGAGCAACGAGCAGTACTTC
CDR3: CSAGGGSNEQYF

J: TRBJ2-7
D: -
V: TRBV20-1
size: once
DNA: TGCAGTGCTAGGAGGTACGAGCAGTACTTC
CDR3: CSARRYEQYF

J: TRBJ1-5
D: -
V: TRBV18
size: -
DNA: TGTGCCAGCTCACCAGTATCGGGGAATCAGCCCCAGCATTTT
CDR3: CASSPVSGNQPQHF